Below are 24 T cell receptor beta chains sequenced from a single sample in a study of vaccination and CD4 T cells after COVID-19. Oncomine TCR Beta short-read sequencing was applied to DNA from cultured CD4+ T cells. TCRdb called the PCR reads again in MiXCR, with one record for every CDR3 protein. The repertoire holds under 20,000 distinct CDR3 sequences, 45% to 60% seen once, with around 10% in the top ten. Their antigens are not known. Treatment given: roughly ten-day PBMC culture with coronavirus spike peptide pools or control peptides (ViraFEST assay). The source was CD4+ T cells from blood, cultured in vitro, collected after SARS-CoV-2 vaccination. The receptors derive from a human donor who had recovered from COVID-19.

The genes are TRBV20-1 and TRBJ1-1; D is uncertain. Trimming took 1 base from V and 0 from J, leaving 6 bases between them. The germline CDR1 and CDR2 sequences are DFQATT and SNEGSKA (reference sequence). CDR3 size: 13 residues. Here the CDR3 DNA reads TGCAGTGCTAGAGGCACGGTGAACACTGAAGCTTTCTTT. Protein product: CSARGTVNTEAFF.

This clonotype was counted only a few times. The genes are TRBV20-1 and TRBJ1-5, with TRBD1 matching 10 bases. Germline V gene data show CDR1 as DFQATT and CDR2 as SNEGSKA (reference sequence). There are 13 residues in the CDR3. V lost 6 bases, J lost 6 bases, and 5 bases stayed unmatched. This CDR3 is CSATGGYGQPQHF. The CDR3 DNA reads TGCAGTGCGACAGGGGGCTACGGTCAGCCCCAGCATTTT.

The sample holds a few counts of this clonotype. The chain has TRBV19 and TRBJ1-5; weak D call: TRBD1 (6 bases). Germline CDR1 LNHDA, CDR2 SQIVND (reference sequence). The CDR3 totals 15 residues. V dropped 3 bases and J dropped 7 bases, with 16 bases sitting between them. The CDR3 region is CASSMASGGLQPQHF. CDR3 bases: TGTGCCAGTAGTATGGCGTCGGGGGGGCTACAGCCCCAGCATTTT.

J is TRBJ1-2 and V is TRBV6-1; the D gene is possibly TRBD1 (5 bases). CDR1 MNHNS and CDR2 SASEGT come from the germline V gene. The CDR3 has 13 amino acids. With 3 bases removed from V and 4 bases from J, the gap between germline ends came to 9 bases. CDR3 region: CASSEAGLYGYTF. The CDR3 DNA is TGTGCCAGCAGTGAGGCAGGGCTCTATGGCTACACCTTC.

J is TRBJ1-2 and V is TRBV19; 10 positions agree with TRBD1. The J segment lost 5 bases and the V segment lost 9 bases, leaving 12 bases of the junction unmatched. There are 15 residues in the CDR3. Germline V gives CDR1 LNHDA, CDR2 SQIVND (reference sequence). The CDR3 here is CASNLDRGTTYGYTF. In DNA form, the CDR3 reads TGTGCCAGCAACCTGGACAGGGGGACCACATATGGCTACACCTTC.

This clonotype occurred a few times. This rearrangement joins TRBV20-1 to TRBJ2-2; no clear D gene. This CDR3 region has 15 residues. Trimming stripped 0 bases from V and 2 bases from J, with 10 bases between. Germline CDR1 is DFQATT and CDR2 is SNEGSKA (reference sequence). This chain's CDR3 is CSARDVGRNTGELFF. As DNA, the CDR3 is TGCAGTGCTAGAGATGTCGGCAGAAACACCGGGGAGCTGTTTTTT.

The chain links TRBV28 to TRBJ2-6; no clear D. Germline loops: CDR1 MDHEN, CDR2 SYDVKM. This CDR3 region has 16 residues. V lost 8 bases, J lost 3 bases, and 17 bases lay in between. This chain's CDR3 is CASRKTPSNGANVLTF. CDR3 nucleotide sequence: TGTGCCAGCCGCAAGACACCCTCGAATGGGGCCAACGTCCTGACTTTC.

This chain links TRBV20-1 with TRBJ2-1, with 8 nucleotides matching TRBD1. V shed 2 bases, J shed 2 bases, and the junction held 11 bases outside the gene matches. The CDR3 totals 17 residues. Looked up from germline, CDR1 is DFQATT and CDR2 is SNEGSKA (reference sequence). DNA for the CDR3: TGCAGTGCTAGAAACGAGGCCAGGGGGCTGCCCTACAATGAGCAGTTCTTC. Amino acid sequence: CSARNEARGLPYNEQFF.

This clonotype has more than one count but fewer than ten. The chain has TRBV6-5 and TRBJ1-2; possibly TRBD1 for D (6 bases). Trimming pared 4 bases from V and 8 bases from J, leaving 11 bases between. The CDR3 is made up of 12 amino acids. The germline gives CDR1 MNHEY, CDR2 SVGAGI. CDR3: CASSFGGQGYTF. The DNA for the CDR3 is TGTGCCAGCAGTTTCGGGGGGCAAGGCTACACCTTC.

The chain carries TRBV5-4 and TRBJ1-1; perhaps TRBD1 as D (5 bases). There are 13 residues in the CDR3. V lost 7 bases to trimming and J lost 3 bases, with 13 bases between them. Germline CDR1 reads SGHNT; CDR2 reads YYREEE (reference sequence). The CDR3 reads CASGQGRDTEAFF. The CDR3 region has the DNA TGTGCCAGCGGTCAGGGAAGGGACACTGAAGCTTTCTTT.

This clonotype was observed a few times. The V call is TRBV20-1, the J call TRBJ1-2; D unresolved. CDR1 is DFQATT and CDR2 is SNEGSKA in the germline V gene (reference sequence). V was shortened by 3 bases and J by 6 bases, with 8 bases between the two germline ends. The CDR3 consists of 11 residues. CDR3 residues: CSARMNDGYTF. The CDR3 bases are TGCAGTGCTAGGATGAACGATGGCTACACCTTC.

V and J are TRBV20-1 and TRBJ1-2, with D tentatively TRBD1 (6 bases). Germline lookup yields CDR1 DFQATT and CDR2 SNEGSKA (reference sequence). The CDR3 consists of 14 residues. Trimming shortened V by 6 bases and J by 4 bases, and 18 bases separated the two germline ends. The CDR3 spells CSARKPGAGYGYTF. The CDR3 region has the DNA TGCAGTGCCCGAAAACCGGGGGCGGGCTATGGCTACACCTTC.

This chain uses TRBV20-1 with TRBJ2-5; TRBD2 might be the D (5 bases). The length of the CDR3 is 15 residues. The V gene lost 1 base and the J gene lost 3 bases, with 15 bases spanning the gap. Germline V lookup: CDR1 DFQATT, CDR2 SNEGSKA (reference sequence). CDR3 in amino acids: CSARGVADYKETQYF. CDR3 bases: TGCAGTGCTAGAGGTGTGGCCGACTACAAAGAGACCCAGTACTTC.

The V and J genes are TRBV7-9 and TRBJ1-1; unclear D gene. V shed 1 base and J shed 0 bases, with 3 bases lying between them. The germline CDR1 and CDR2 sequences are SEHNR and FQNEAQ (reference sequence). The CDR3 runs to 13 residues. CDR3 region: CASSLEMNTEAFF. The CDR3 DNA is TGTGCCAGCAGCTTAGAGATGAACACTGAAGCTTTCTTT.

The genes are TRBV2 and TRBJ1-2; 7 bases match TRBD1. The J segment lost 8 bases and the V segment lost 5 bases, leaving 11 bases of the junction unmatched. Germline V gene lookup returns CDR1 SNHLY and CDR2 FYNNEI. There are 14 residues in the CDR3. CDR3 loop: CASSPDRRHGGYTF. The CDR3 region has the DNA TGTGCCAGCAGTCCGGACAGGCGCCACGGGGGCTACACCTTC.

This clonotype has just a few counts. The chain employs TRBV7-8 and TRBJ1-5; possibly TRBD1 for D (5 bases). The CDR3 has 15 residues. The V and J ends lost 7 bases and 5 bases respectively, with 18 bases between them. Germline assignment: CDR1 SGHVS and CDR2 FQNEAQ. The CDR3 region is CASTTGGGLDQPQHF. CDR3 DNA: TGTGCCAGCACCACCGGGGGGGGTTTGGATCAGCCCCAGCATTTT.

The chain couples TRBV10-2 to TRBJ2-7, with TRBD1 as a possible D gene (5 bases). The ends were cut back, 5 bases at V and 3 bases at J, with 8 bases in the middle. This CDR3 has 12 amino acids. The germline CDR1 and CDR2 sequences are WSHSY and SAAADI. CDR3 region: CASSKGNYEQYF. DNA of the CDR3: TGCGCCAGCAGTAAGGGGAACTACGAGCAGTACTTC.

Only a few counts were recorded for this clonotype. V is TRBV15 and J is TRBJ2-1; TRBD2 matches 10 bases. Germline trimming cut 4 bases from V and 4 bases from J; bases unmatched to any gene: 7. Germline V gene sequence: CDR1 LNHNV, CDR2 YYDKDF (reference sequence). The CDR3 runs 16 residues. DNA for the CDR3: TGTGCCACCAGCATTCCTCCTAGCGGGGGATACAATGAGCAGTTCTTC. Translated, it gives CATSIPPSGGYNEQFF. The whole variable domain, remainder taken from reference TRBV15 and TRBJ2-1, is DAMVIQNPRYQVTQFGKPVTLSCSQTLNHNVMYWYQQKSSQAPKLLFHYYDKDFNNEADTPDNFQSRRPNTSFCFLDIRSPGLGDTAMYLCATSIPPSGGYNEQFFGPGTRLTVL.

This clonotype came up a few times. The genes are TRBV20-1 and TRBJ1-2; the D is unclear. Germline CDR1 DFQATT, CDR2 SNEGSKA (reference sequence). This CDR3 has 12 residues. V was shortened by 6 bases and J by 2 bases, with 10 bases between the two germline ends. The CDR3, as DNA: TGCAGTGCCCCGGCAGGAAACTATGGCTACACCTTC. Translated, it gives CSAPAGNYGYTF.

V gene TRBV7-2 combines with J gene TRBJ2-5; TRBD2 might be the D (7 bases). The CDR3 consists of 15 residues. Trimming took 1 base from V and 9 from J, leaving 18 bases between them. The V gene's germline CDR1 is SGHTA and CDR2 FQGNSA. CDR3 loop: CASSLDTGGGGPQYF. CDR3 nucleotide sequence: TGTGCCAGCAGCTTAGATACGGGAGGTGGGGGGCCCCAGTACTTC. Based on the CDR3 plus reference TRBV7-2 and TRBJ2-5, the full variable domain is GAGVSQSPSNKVTEKGKDVELRCDPISGHTALYWYRQSLGQGLEFLIYFQGNSAPDKSGLPSDRFSAERTGGSVSTLTIQRTQQEDSAVYLCASSLDTGGGGPQYFGPGTRLLVL.

This clonotype was detected only a few times. The chain uses TRBV10-3 and TRBJ1-2; D is uncertain. This CDR3 region has 13 residues. V was shortened by 6 bases and J by 6 bases, with 14 bases between the two germline ends. CDR1 and CDR2 (germline): ENHRY, SYGVKD. As DNA, the CDR3 is TGTGCCATCAGGTGGACGGGTACCGATGGCTACACCTTC. This translates into CAIRWTGTDGYTF.

The rearrangement uses TRBV5-4 and TRBJ1-1; TRBD1 aligns across 7 bases. The CDR3 is 15 amino acids. Germline loops: CDR1 SGHNT, CDR2 YYREEE (reference sequence). V shed 3 bases, J shed 2 bases, and the junction held 7 bases outside the gene matches. The CDR3 nucleotides read TGTGCCAGCAGCTCGGGACAGCCCATTAACACTGAAGCTTTCTTT. It yields the protein CASSSGQPINTEAFF.

This clonotype was found a few times. This sequence joins TRBV6-2 or TRBV6-3 and TRBJ1-5, with 9 bases aligning to TRBD1. Losses at the gene ends were 7 bases for V and 2 bases for J; bases not matched to a gene: 24. The CDR3 sequence is 21 residues long. The V gene's germline CDR1 is MNHEY and CDR2 SVGEGT. In DNA form, the CDR3 reads TGTGCCAGCAAAACATCCGCTGGGACAGGGTCCGCGTTGTGGGGCAATCAGCCCCAGCATTTT. This codes for CASKTSAGTGSALWGNQPQHF.

This chain connects TRBV20-1 to TRBJ2-6; possibly TRBD1 for D (6 bases). The CDR3 has 18 residues. CDR1 is DFQATT and CDR2 is SNEGSKA in the germline V gene (reference sequence). The V gene lost 0 bases and the J gene lost 0 bases, with 15 bases spanning the gap. The CDR3 here is CSARDSKQGISGANVLTF. CDR3 nucleotide sequence: TGCAGTGCTAGAGATTCTAAACAGGGAATCTCTGGGGCCAACGTCCTGACTTTC.